These T cell receptor beta chains were read from a single sample in a study of blood T cell repertoires in COVID-19. Clones were sequenced by immunoSEQ multiplex PCR, and TCRdb holds only the in-frame ones, with some missing. The table shows 12,000 or so clones, with just over 70% occurring only once. Source material: peripheral blood. These receptors were collected from a man aged 55-75 years with COVID-19, enrolled during active disease. Both conserved end residues are part of each CDR3. D genes are given only for firm matches. For some rows the clone size is stated as once, few or many, or as a class when expanded; others skip it.

clone_size j_call v_call d_call cdr3_nt cdr3_aa
. TRBJ2-6 TRBV4-1 . TGCGCCAGCAGCCAAGATCCAACAGTCTCTGGGGCCAACGTCCTGACTTTC CASSQDPTVSGANVLTF
. TRBJ1-5 TRBV6-5 . TGTGCCAGCAGAACCCACGAGCCCAATCAGCCCCAGCATTTT CASRTHEPNQPQHF
. TRBJ2-1 TRBV10-3 TRBD2 TGTGCCATCAGTACTAGCGGGAGGGCCACGGATGAGCAGTTCTTC CAISTSGRATDEQFF
few TRBJ2-1 TRBV5-5 TRBD2 TGTGCCAGCACTCCGGGGCCTAGCGGGAGAAATGAGCAGTTCTTC CASTPGPSGRNEQFF
. TRBJ2-7 TRBV27 . TGTGCCAGCAGTTTAACAGGTTCCTACGAGCAGTACTTC CASSLTGSYEQYF
. TRBJ2-3 TRBV2 TRBD2 TGTGCCAGCGGGCGGGCTAGCGGGGAGCTCACAGATACGCAGTATTTT CASGRASGELTDTQYF
. TRBJ1-2 TRBV12-3/TRBV12-4 TRBD1 TGTGCCAGCAGTCCGGACAGGGTCTATGGCTACACCTTC CASSPDRVYGYTF
. TRBJ1-2 TRBV6-1 . TGTGCCAGCAGTGAAAGGTTCACAGTCCTCCTGGACTATGGCTACACCTTC CASSERFTVLLDYGYTF
. TRBJ1-2 TRBV6-5 TRBD1 TGTGCCAGCAGTCGAGGACAGGGGTATGGCTACACCTTC CASSRGQGYGYTF
. TRBJ2-1 TRBV2 TRBD2 TGTGCCAGCTCTGGACTAGCGCGAAATGAGCAGTTCTTC CASSGLARNEQFF
. TRBJ1-2 TRBV5-6 TRBD1 TGTGCCAGCAGCCTGGTTACAGGGGGCTATGGCTACACCTTC CASSLVTGGYGYTF
medium-sized TRBJ2-1 TRBV27 . TGTGCCAGCAGTTCATCGGCAGGGGTGGATGAGCAGTTCTTC CASSSSAGVDEQFF
. TRBJ2-5 TRBV5-4 TRBD2 TGTGCCAGCAGTGGACTAGCGGGACGAGGGCAAGAGACCCAGTACTTC CASSGLAGRGQETQYF
. TRBJ2-2 TRBV24-1 . TGTGCCACCCACCCGGGGGAGACACCGAACACCGGGGAGCTGTTTTTT CATHPGETPNTGELFF
. TRBJ1-6 TRBV10-2 TRBD1 TGCGCCAGCAGTGAGGGACAGGGCTCCTATAATTCACCCCTCCACTTT CASSEGQGSYNSPLHF
few TRBJ2-2 TRBV12-5 . TGTGCTAGTGGCCCCGACCGGGACACCACTAAAAACACCGGGGAGCTGTTTTTT CASGPDRDTTKNTGELFF
. TRBJ2-6 TRBV7-9 TRBD1 TGTGCCAGCAGCTGGATGCCGGGACAGGCCTCATCTGGGGCCAACGTCCTGACTTTC CASSWMPGQASSGANVLTF
. TRBJ1-2 TRBV24-1 TRBD1 TGTGCCACCAGTGACCCTGGACAGGCCTATGGCTACACCTTC CATSDPGQAYGYTF
medium-sized TRBJ1-1 TRBV2 . TGTGCCAGCAGTGAAGGGGGTGGGGACTTTGAAGCTTTCTTT CASSEGGGDFEAFF
medium-sized TRBJ1-5 TRBV2 . TGTGCCAGCAGTCAAAAGGGGTATAGCAATCAGCCCCAGCATTTT CASSQKGYSNQPQHF
. TRBJ1-4 TRBV2 TRBD1 TGTGCCAGCAACGCAGGGGGCGCACCTAATGAAAAACTGTTTTTT CASNAGGAPNEKLFF
. TRBJ2-1 TRBV24-1 TRBD2 TGTGCCGCCAGTGCCCTAGCGGGTCGCAATGAGCAGTTCTTC CAASALAGRNEQFF
once TRBJ2-1 TRBV19 TRBD2 TGTGCCAGTAGTATAGTTGGCGGGAGGTCGGATGAGCAGTTCTTC CASSIVGGRSDEQFF
. TRBJ2-3 TRBV7-3 . TGTGCCAGCAGCGAAACTCATCTAGTGGCAAATACGCAGTATTTT CASSETHLVANTQYF
. TRBJ2-4 TRBV30 TRBD2 TGTGCCTGGAAGGAAGGGGGACTAGCGGGAAACATTCAGTACTTC CAWKEGGLAGNIQYF
. TRBJ2-3 TRBV7-6 TRBD2 TGTGCCAGCAGCTTTCGGGGACTAGCGGTTAGCACAGATACGCAGTATTTT CASSFRGLAVSTDTQYF
few TRBJ1-2 TRBV4-1 TRBD1 TGCGCCAGCAGCCAAGAGCCGGGACAGGGAAGGTCTGGCTACACCTTC CASSQEPGQGRSGYTF
. TRBJ2-3 TRBV7-2 TRBD2 TGTGCCAGCAGCTTATGGCTCTGGGCGGGGGGGACAGATACGCAGTATTTT CASSLWLWAGGTDTQYF
. TRBJ2-1 TRBV5-8 . TGTGCCAGCAGCTCCCACCGGAGCTCCTACAATGAGCAGTTCTTC CASSSHRSSYNEQFF
. TRBJ2-3 TRBV28 TRBD2 TGTGCCAGCAGTTCTAAGGGCGGGGGTGCCGATACGCAGTATTTT CASSSKGGGADTQYF
few TRBJ1-2 TRBV21-1 . TGTGCCAGCAGCAAAGGGGAATGGAGGAACTATGGCTACACCTTC CASSKGEWRNYGYTF
. TRBJ1-3 TRBV5-1 . TGCGCCAGCAGCTTGGCAGGAGGAAACACCATATATTTT CASSLAGGNTIYF
. TRBJ1-5 TRBV27 TRBD1 TGTGCCAGCACCCCCCTAGGGACAGGGGCTAGAATGCTGGCGTGGCCCCAGCATTTT CASTPLGTGARMLAWPQHF
. TRBJ2-1 TRBV25-1 . TGTGCCAGCAGTGTGGACTTGGAGTACAATGAGCAGTTCTTC CASSVDLEYNEQFF
. TRBJ1-3 TRBV5-1 . TGCGCCAGCAGCCCGACTGCCACTGGAAACACCATATATTTT CASSPTATGNTIYF
. TRBJ1-5 TRBV7-2 . TGTGCCAGCAGCTTTCTTCCGGGTCAGCCCCAGCATTTT CASSFLPGQPQHF
. TRBJ1-2 TRBV5-1 . TGCGCCAGCAGCTTGGATACAGATATGATGGTGGCCTATGGCTACACCTTC CASSLDTDMMVAYGYTF
few TRBJ2-2 TRBV2 . TGTGCCAGCAGTGGGCGGCAAGTAGTCGGGGAGCTGTTTTTT CASSGRQVVGELFF
medium-sized TRBJ2-7 TRBV11-2 TRBD1 TGTGCCAGCACCCTAGGGACAGGGCCTTTTCCCTACGAGCAGTACTTC CASTLGTGPFPYEQYF
. TRBJ1-2 TRBV5-1 TRBD1 TGCGCCAGCAGCCAAGGGGGCGACTATGGCTACACCTTC CASSQGGDYGYTF
. TRBJ1-1 TRBV30 . TGTGCCTGGAGTCGACAGCTGAACACTGAAGCTTTCTTT CAWSRQLNTEAFF
. TRBJ1-2 TRBV27 TRBD1 TGTGCCAGCAGTTTAGGGGGACAGCCTTATGGCTACACCTTC CASSLGGQPYGYTF
. TRBJ2-3 TRBV7-2 . TGTGCCAGCAGCTTAGAGGGGTATACGCAGTATTTT CASSLEGYTQYF
. TRBJ1-5 TRBV2 . TGTGCCAGCTCAGCGTGGGTCAGTCAGCCCCAGCATTTT CASSAWVSQPQHF
large TRBJ1-4 TRBV4-3 TRBD1 TGCGCCAGCAGCCAAGATAGGCGGTCGGGACAGCTTAATGAAAAACTGTTTTTT CASSQDRRSGQLNEKLFF
. TRBJ2-7 TRBV19 . TGTGCCAGTACTTCCTCGGACTCCTCCTACGAGCAGTACTTC CASTSSDSSYEQYF
. TRBJ2-2 TRBV7-9 . TGTGCCAGCAGCTTTACATTTTCGCGGGACACCGGGGAGCTGTTTTTT CASSFTFSRDTGELFF
. TRBJ1-5 TRBV19 . TGTGCCAGTAGTATCAGCACAGTTAATCAGCCCCAGCATTTT CASSISTVNQPQHF
. TRBJ1-1 TRBV6-5 . TGTGCCAGCACGCGCTGGAACACTGAAGCTTTCTTT CASTRWNTEAFF
. TRBJ2-5 TRBV10-3 TRBD2 TGTGCCATCAGTGGCGGGGAGGGGTCCCAAGAGACCCAGTACTTC CAISGGEGSQETQYF
. TRBJ1-1 TRBV14 . TGTGCCAGCAGCCAAATGGGCAGGAACACTGAAGCTTTCTTT CASSQMGRNTEAFF
. TRBJ2-7 TRBV2 . TGTGCCAGCAGTCTAGAAGGCTCCTACGAGCAGTACTTC CASSLEGSYEQYF
. TRBJ1-4 TRBV6-1 . TGTGCCAGCAGTGAAGTTACCGGTGAAAAACTGTTTTTT CASSEVTGEKLFF
few TRBJ1-4 TRBV19 . TGTGCCAGCAGAACAGGGCCCGCTAATGAAAAACTGTTTTTT CASRTGPANEKLFF